Listed below are T cell receptor beta chains from one sample, sequenced in a study of CD8+CD57+ T cells in acquired aplastic anemia. A single record per CDR3 protein comes from TCRdb applying MiXCR to the reads. The data show roughly 160,000 distinct CDR3 sequences, with 40% to 55% seen just once and about 2.6% held by the top ten. The source material was sorted CD4+, CD8+, or CD8+CD57+ T cells (not recorded which) from PBMCs. These receptor sequences come from a human donor with aplastic anemia. Each CDR3 is given with its conserved first and last residue. D genes are given only for firm matches. Not every row has a clone size; where given, it reads once, few, many or a size class.

D	size	length	V	J	CDR3	DNA
TRBD2	NA	18	TRBV24-1	TRBJ2-2	CATSDRAGTSGRTGELFF	TGTGCCACCAGTGACCGGGCGGGGACTAGCGGGAGGACCGGGGAGCTGTTTTTT
TRBD1	NA	15	TRBV27	TRBJ2-7	CASSLWGTVSYEQYF	TGTGCCAGCAGTTTATGGGGGACAGTCTCCTACGAGCAGTACTTC
NA	NA	12	TRBV20-1	TRBJ1-1	CSALQGNTEAFF	TGCAGTGCTTTACAGGGGAACACTGAAGCTTTCTTT
NA	many	18	TRBV5-1	TRBJ2-2	CASSLAGGGKSFFGELFF	TGCGCCAGCAGCTTGGCCGGAGGGGGCAAGTCTTTTTTCGGGGAGCTGTTTTTT
NA	NA	12	TRBV7-2	TRBJ2-1	CASSWDTGEQFF	TGTGCCAGCAGCTGGGACACCGGGGAGCAGTTCTTC
TRBD2	many	21	TRBV19	TRBJ2-5	CASSKPPGLAGAQSNQETQYF	TGTGCCAGTAGCAAACCCCCGGGACTAGCGGGAGCCCAATCCAACCAAGAGACCCAGTACTTC
TRBD1	few	14	TRBV28	TRBJ2-7	CASSFQGAAYEQYF	TGTGCCAGCAGTTTCCAGGGGGCCGCCTACGAGCAGTACTTC
NA	many	11	TRBV20-1	TRBJ1-1	CRGDANTEAFF	TGCCGGGGAGACGCGAACACTGAAGCTTTCTTT
NA	NA	13	TRBV7-9	TRBJ2-7	CASSVGASYEQYF	TGTGCCAGCAGCGTCGGAGCTTCCTACGAGCAGTACTTC
NA	many	14	TRBV27	TRBJ2-7	CASSLRSGLYEQYF	TGTGCCAGCAGTTTGAGAAGCGGACTCTACGAGCAGTACTTC
NA	many	12	TRBV6-2/TRBV6-3	TRBJ2-7	CASKKVLGEQYF	TGTGCCAGCAAAAAAGTCTTGGGCGAGCAGTACTTC
TRBD1	NA	13	TRBV20-1	TRBJ1-2	CSARGDSNYGYTF	TGCAGTGCTAGAGGGGACAGCAACTATGGCTACACCTTC
NA	few	13	TRBV7-9	TRBJ2-7	CASSSRDSYEQYF	TGTGCCAGCAGCTCCCGGGACTCCTACGAGCAGTACTTC
NA	NA	13	TRBV7-2	TRBJ1-4	CASSATGYEKLFF	TGTGCCAGCAGTGCCACAGGGTATGAAAAACTGTTTTTT
NA	few	12	TRBV7-2	TRBJ2-2	CASSSQALELFF	TGTGCCAGCAGCTCTCAGGCATTGGAGCTGTTTTTT
NA	many	16	TRBV7-3	TRBJ2-1	CASSYTPSQGTGEQFF	TGTGCCAGCAGCTACACCCCGTCTCAGGGGACTGGGGAGCAGTTCTTC
NA	NA	8	TRBV9	TRBJ1-1	CASSFPGF	TGTGCCAGCAGCTTTCCGGGTTTT
NA	many	12	TRBV5-4	TRBJ1-2	CASSWGTQGYTF	TGTGCCAGCAGCTGGGGGACGCAAGGCTACACCTTC
NA	many	14	TRBV29-1	TRBJ2-1	CSVDAHGSYNEQFF	TGCAGCGTTGACGCCCACGGATCCTACAATGAGCAGTTCTTC
TRBD2	NA	15	TRBV25-1	TRBJ2-1	CASSAPIAGYDEQFF	TGTGCCAGCAGTGCCCCGATAGCGGGTTACGATGAGCAGTTCTTC